This entry is about one TCR beta chain. This clone has more than one count but fewer than ten. Its antigen specificity is not known. The input lacks base qualities; no much larger clone sits a single base away. Libraries were made using the immunoSEQ multiplex PCR assay. For the multiplex PCR, a mixture combining 60 forward primers for TCR Vbeta segments and 13 reverse primers for TCR Jbeta segments was used. Amplification of the CDR3 region of rearranged TCR beta genes was performed with a multiplex PCR assay on genomic DNA. The amplified TCR beta libraries were sequenced on the Illumina HiSeq System as 87-base-pair reads. For the original study's pipeline: A later analysis tallied roughly 78 million unique TCR beta chains across the 666 repertoires, and around 12 million of those chains were shared by two or more donors. To remove PCR and sequencing errors, raw reads were error-corrected and collapsed into unique sequences using a nearest-neighbor algorithm that merged closely related sequences. Alignment of CDR3 sequences to IMGT reference sequences was used to assign V, D and J gene segments. For a sequence to be retained, a match of at least six nucleotides was required to both a V gene segment and a J gene segment. Rearrangements were called productive when the CDR3 lacked stop codons and stayed in frame with V and J; all others were non-productive. CDR3 was defined according to IMGT convention as the region running from the second conserved V-encoded cysteine to the conserved J-encoded phenylalanine. The earlier analysis of some 600 of the donors excluded sequences that lacked an unambiguous match to a single V gene segment. In an earlier analysis of 450 to 750 of the donors, a V segment was called functional when productive rearrangements were above 56.7%, and segregating when the standard deviation between donors exceeded 5%. A statistical classification framework was built to diagnose cytomegalovirus status from the catalog of TCR beta chain sequences. In a later analysis, V and J genes were assigned by comparing TCR nucleotide sequences against IMGT/GENE-DB human TR gene sequences. Using the TCRdist pipeline, a later analysis assigned CDR3 sequences along with most-parsimonious VDJ recombination scenarios. A later analysis defined each TCR beta chain by its CDR3 amino acid sequence plus V-gene family, and excluded reads lacking a unique V-gene family. A later analysis removed roughly 590 highly shared, low-generation-probability nucleotide sequences to deal with suspected cross-contamination and a sequencing artifact. A later analysis calculated a clonal expansion index for each public chain from normalized within-repertoire ranks of inferred template counts. A later analysis computed generation probabilities with a VDJ recombination model fitted to out-of-frame rearrangements, and checked the results against IGoR. Hypergeometric tests were used in a later analysis to score TCR-TCR, TCR-HLA and TCR-CMV co-occurrence, with a repertoire-size bias correction applied to the TCR pairs. In a later analysis, false discovery rates were estimated by permuting HLA or CMV assignments 20 times. A later analysis grouped co-occurring TCRs with DBSCAN, adding TCRdist sequence similarity when clustering within HLA-allele-positive subsets. For co-occurrence clustering, repertoires with fewer than 30,000 or more than 120,000 public chains were excluded, along with roughly five repertoires with anomalous nucleotide sharing. The table comes from immuneACCESS by way of TCRdb, which keeps in-frame sequences with V and J called. Part of the clones is missing from these tables; in studies checked, under half for an unresolved V gene and the rest for unknown reasons. V, J and clone size are taken as reported in that table, and D and trimming were inferred from the DNA itself. This sample comprises around 180,000 clones, roughly 84% of them detected only once. Of the sample, around 1.2% is held by the ten largest clones.

The sample originates from a study of cytomegalovirus exposure and HLA in healthy donors (dated 2017 in TCRdb). With regard to the full study: In an earlier analysis of roughly 590 of the donors, approximately 260 Gb of sequence data and some 120 million unique TCR beta sequences from about 179 million T cells were reported. About 280 gigabases of sequencing data and approximately 92 million unique TCR sequences made up an early release that covered approximately 620 HLA-typed donors. Of the 300 to 500 genotyped donors, 81% were placed in the genetic ancestry cluster associated with self-reported Caucasian donors. The aim of the study was to test whether cataloging public T cell receptors could identify signatures of past pathogen exposure. The study used immunosequencing to profile the T cell repertoires of under 700 subjects and linked those repertoires to cytomegalovirus serostatus. Besides the first cohort of 666 subjects, a separate validation cohort made up of roughly 130 different subjects was used. To predict cytomegalovirus infection status, the study combined high-throughput TCR immunosequencing, statistical association of individual TCRs with disease status, and machine learning. A later analysis re-examined previously published TCR beta repertoires from 610 or so donors and added high-resolution HLA genotyping to investigate patterns of TCR occurrence. In the later analysis, no new phenotypic data were used to find candidate immune exposures; instead, reliance was placed on TCR beta sequences and their occurrence across donors. An earlier analysis of some 600 of the donors applied high-throughput TCR beta sequencing to assess whether each TCR beta V gene segment acted as functional or pseudogenic. Donor age, sex, ethnicity and CMV serostatus were compiled together with the repertoire data. In a later genetic analysis, genome-wide SNP genotypes for 398 of the 666 donors were used, and that subset was treated as a discovery cohort. Every repertoire in the discovery cohort had been generated on one and the same sequencing platform. HLA typing included class I and class II loci at four-digit resolution. Typing coverage varied by locus: about 629-640 donors for A, B, C, DRB1 and DQB1; some 520 for DQA1; about 590 for DPA1; more than 450 for DPB1. Because of strong linkage in the cohort, four to six DR-DQ haplotypes were treated as single units for association and clustering. Among 398 genotyped donors of the cohort, an average of approximately 250,000 unique TCR beta nucleotide sequences were sequenced per donor, around 20% of them non-productive. Study-wide findings and limitations: Because counts were too low, seventeen rarely observed V segments, including chromosome 9 orphons, were excluded from the earlier analysis of some 540 of the donors. In an earlier analysis of some 640 of the donors, most TCR beta V segments were observed in productive rearrangements about 87% or about 30% of the time, broadly matching IMGT annotations. When HLA alleles, especially DR and DQ, strongly co-occurred, TCR associations were difficult to assign to individual alleles. Some IMGT-functional V segments, including TRBV6-2 and TRBV6-3, could not be told apart with the 87-base-pair reads, so those segments were excluded. The study listed 150 to 200 TCR beta chains as associated with cytomegalovirus. Roughly uniform sequencing depth across donors was assumed in presence/absence analyses, although this assumption may not hold. Immune exposure information for the cohort was limited to CMV serostatus. This cohort had only TCR beta chains sequenced, and the lack of alpha or paired-chain data limited which features could be detected. Compared with the approximately 710-donor mean, donors in an Asian-associated ancestry cluster had fewer N-insertions in productive TCRs, according to a later genetic analysis. A cluster of highly shared sequence variants was judged likely to be a technical artifact of the sequencing pipeline. According to a later analysis, most CMV-associated TCR beta chains appeared to be HLA-restricted, and the HLA associations seemed to be driven largely by CMV exposure. In vitro tests confirmed that a few of the cytomegalovirus-associated TCR beta chains recognize cytomegalovirus antigens. The authors suggested that the approach could potentially be generalized to other disease states and immunological phenotypes. At a false discovery rate of 0.05, a later analysis linked around 17,000 TCR beta sequences to specific HLA alleles. A later genetic analysis associated a missense DCLRE1C variant with V-gene and J-gene trimming of TCR beta chains, and an independent cohort replicated the association. A further reported finding was that TCR beta sequences accurately predicted the HLA-A and HLA-B alleles for most subjects in the first cohort. In a later analysis, TCR association rates were found to vary across HLA loci, with the most associated TCRs seen for DRB1 alleles and the fewest for HLA-C alleles. A later analysis found that HLA-associated TCR beta chains were more clonally expanded and had lower generation probabilities than equally common non-associated chains. Correlated functional status among segregating V segments might be attributable to linkage disequilibrium, but an unknown experimental factor could not be ruled out. Because HLA typing was missing for some donors at each locus, association tests included only the typed subset. Several of the top co-occurrence clusters appeared to be linked to parvovirus B19, influenza, CMV and Epstein-Barr virus, according to a later analysis. The classifier was reported to diagnose cytomegalovirus status with high specificity and sensitivity in both the original and validation cohorts. Across donors, most TCR sequences were observed very rarely, whereas some public TCRs were present in many individuals.

The cohort consisted of hundreds of healthy bone marrow donors. Cohort members were all nominally healthy when sampled, although unrecorded immune exposures were likely present. The donor tested CMV seropositive and was one of the 289 seropositive cohort members. A peripheral blood sample was collected from each donor, and TCR beta sequencing was performed on peripheral blood mononuclear cells. Genomic DNA was extracted from the blood cell samples with the Qiagen DNeasy Blood Extraction Kit. For this chain, trimming is 4 bases at the V end and 9 bases at the J end, and the number of junction bases without a gene match is 10. CDR1 is given as SGHRS and CDR2 as YFSETQ, both from the germline V gene. Taken from cysteine to phenylalanine, the CDR3 has 13 residues. Just CDR3 DNA is preserved here, 39 bases in frame from base 1.

The material sequenced was PBMCs. The V and J segments used are TRBV5-1 and TRBJ2-7; the central 7 bases match TRBD1. This sequence was found in a girl aged 2-10 years in good health and CMV-seropositive. This receptor has the CDR3 CASSPSTGERQYF. Here is the DNA: TGCGCCAGCAGCCCGTCTACAGGGGAGAGGCAGTACTTC.